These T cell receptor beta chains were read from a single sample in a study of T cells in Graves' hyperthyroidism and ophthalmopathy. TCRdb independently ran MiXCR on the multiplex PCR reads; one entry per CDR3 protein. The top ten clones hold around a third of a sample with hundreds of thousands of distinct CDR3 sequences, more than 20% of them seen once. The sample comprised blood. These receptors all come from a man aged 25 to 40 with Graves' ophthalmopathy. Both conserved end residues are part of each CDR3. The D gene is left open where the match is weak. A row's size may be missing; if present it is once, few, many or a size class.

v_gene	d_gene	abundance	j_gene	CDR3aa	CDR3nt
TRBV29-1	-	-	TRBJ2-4	CSVAGRAKNIQYF	TGCAGCGTTGCAGGGAGAGCCAAAAACATTCAGTACTTC
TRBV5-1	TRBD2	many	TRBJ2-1	CASRPLAGGSSYNEQFF	TGCGCCAGCAGACCTTTAGCGGGAGGGAGCTCCTACAATGAGCAGTTCTTC
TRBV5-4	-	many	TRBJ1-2	CASSLVDIKGHYGYTF	TGTGCCAGCAGCTTGGTCGACATCAAGGGCCACTATGGCTACACCTTC
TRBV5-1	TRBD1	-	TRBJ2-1	CASSAGTVDNEQFF	TGCGCCAGCAGCGCCGGGACAGTGGATAATGAGCAGTTCTTC
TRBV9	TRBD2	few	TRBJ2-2	CASSRPGRRELFF	TGTGCCAGCAGCCGACCCGGGAGGCGGGAGCTGTTTTTT
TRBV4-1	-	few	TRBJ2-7	CASSQDLNVYEQYF	TGCGCCAGCAGCCAAGATCTGAACGTGTACGAGCAGTACTTC
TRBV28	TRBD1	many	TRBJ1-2	CASSLPPGQDLNYGYTF	TGTGCCAGCAGTTTACCGCCCGGACAGGACCTAAACTATGGCTACACCTTC
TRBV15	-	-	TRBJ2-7	CATSRGGIEQYF	TGTGCCACCAGCAGAGGGGGGATCGAGCAGTACTTC
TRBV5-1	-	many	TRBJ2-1	CASSLEIQRIYNEQFF	TGCGCCAGCAGCTTGGAAATACAGCGGATATACAATGAGCAGTTCTTC
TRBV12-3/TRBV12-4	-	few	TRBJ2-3	CASTPGTPSDTQYF	TGTGCCAGCACCCCCGGGACTCCGTCTGATACGCAGTATTTT
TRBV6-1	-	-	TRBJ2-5	CASSEASGSPLQYF	TGTGCCAGCAGTGAAGCCAGCGGCAGCCCCTTACAGTACTTC
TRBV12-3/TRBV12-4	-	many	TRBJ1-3	CASSLRTVSGNTIYF	TGTGCCAGCAGCCTACGCACGGTCTCTGGAAACACCATATATTTT
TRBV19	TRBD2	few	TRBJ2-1	CASQIAGGSRNEQFF	TGTGCCAGTCAGATAGCGGGAGGGTCACGGAATGAGCAGTTCTTC
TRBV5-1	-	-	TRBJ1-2	CASSLGGNQGYTF	TGCGCCAGCAGCTTGGGAGGGAATCAAGGCTACACCTTC
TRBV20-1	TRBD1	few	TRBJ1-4	CGARETGKVRENEKLFF	TGCGGTGCTAGAGAGACAGGGAAGGTACGGGAAAATGAAAAACTGTTTTTT
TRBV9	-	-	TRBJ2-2	CASSVSDVGNTGELFF	TGTGCCAGCAGCGTATCGGACGTAGGGAACACCGGGGAGCTGTTTTTT
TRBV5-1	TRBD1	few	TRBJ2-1	CASSLYGQGLYNEQFF	TGCGCCAGCAGCTTGTACGGACAGGGATTATACAATGAGCAGTTCTTC
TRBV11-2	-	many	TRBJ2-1	CASSLPGRGRYNEQFF	TGTGCCAGCAGCTTACCGGGCAGGGGAAGGTACAATGAGCAGTTCTTC
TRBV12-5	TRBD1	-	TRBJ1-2	CASGPFGTGGGYTF	TGTGCTAGTGGTCCATTCGGGACAGGGGGTGGCTACACCTTC
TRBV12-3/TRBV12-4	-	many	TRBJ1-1	CASSFGGGNTEAFF	TGTGCCAGCAGTTTCGGCGGCGGGAACACTGAAGCTTTCTTT
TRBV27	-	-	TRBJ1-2	CASSLDPIYGYTF	TGTGCCAGCAGTTTAGATCCGATCTATGGCTACACCTTC
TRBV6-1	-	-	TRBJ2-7	CASSRLSGEQYF	TGTGCCAGCAGTCGACTGTCCGGGGAGCAGTACTTC
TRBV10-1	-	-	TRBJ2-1	CASSESGAGDEQFF	TGCGCCAGCAGTGAGTCCGGTGCAGGGGATGAGCAGTTCTTC
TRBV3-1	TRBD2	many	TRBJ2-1	CASSQMTSSNEQFF	TGTGCCAGCAGCCAAATGACTAGCAGCAATGAGCAGTTCTTC
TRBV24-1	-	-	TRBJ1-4	CASSLISRDNEKLFF	TGTGCCAGCAGTTTAATAAGCCGGGATAATGAAAAACTGTTTTTT
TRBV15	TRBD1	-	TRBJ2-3	CATSPGTGVRTDTQYF	TGTGCCACCAGCCCCGGGACAGGGGTTCGCACAGATACGCAGTATTTT
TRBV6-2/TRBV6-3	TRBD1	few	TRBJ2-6	CASSPRTGSVISGANVLTF	TGTGCCAGCAGCCCTCGGACAGGGTCCGTCATCTCTGGTGCCAACGTCCTGACTTTC
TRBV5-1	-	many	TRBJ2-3	CASSLRVSSTDTQYF	TGCGCCAGCAGCTTGCGGGTCAGCAGCACAGATACGCAGTATTTT
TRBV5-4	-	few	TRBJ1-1	CASRLQGGGAEAFF	TGTGCCAGCAGACTTCAAGGGGGAGGGGCTGAAGCTTTCTTT
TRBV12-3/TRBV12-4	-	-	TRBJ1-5	CASTLGSQPQHF	TGTGCCAGCACTTTAGGGAGTCAGCCCCAGCATTTT
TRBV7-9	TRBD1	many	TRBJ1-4	CASSTRQGRSTNEKLFF	TGTGCCAGCAGCACACGACAGGGAAGGTCAACTAATGAAAAACTGTTTTTT
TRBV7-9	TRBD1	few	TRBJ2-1	CASRTGHEQFF	TGTGCCAGCAGGACAGGGCATGAGCAGTTCTTC
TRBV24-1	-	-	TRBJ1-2	CATSDMSGGYTF	TGTGCCACCAGTGATATGTCTGGAGGCTACACCTTC
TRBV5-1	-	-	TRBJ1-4	CASSLKGQGATNEKLFF	TGCGCCAGCAGCTTGAAGGGGCAGGGAGCAACTAATGAAAAACTGTTTTTT
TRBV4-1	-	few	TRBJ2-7	CASSQAPGTLSYEQYF	TGCGCCAGCAGCCAGGCTCCCGGGACACTCTCCTACGAGCAGTACTTC
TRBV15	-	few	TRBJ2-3	CATTPSGETDTQYF	TGTGCCACCACCCCGAGCGGCGAAACAGATACGCAGTATTTT
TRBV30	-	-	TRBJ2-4	CAWRSGMVQYF	TGTGCCTGGAGATCTGGGATGGTTCAGTACTTC
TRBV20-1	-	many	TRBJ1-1	CSASLGGGATEAFF	TGCAGTGCTAGTCTCGGCGGGGGGGCCACTGAAGCTTTCTTT
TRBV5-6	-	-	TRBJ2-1	CASSFTSPYNEQFF	TGTGCCAGCAGCTTTACTAGCCCCTACAATGAGCAGTTCTTC
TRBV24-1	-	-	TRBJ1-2	CATSDFPLVPAGYGYTF	TGTGCCACCAGTGATTTTCCTCTGGTGCCGGCGGGGTATGGCTACACCTTC
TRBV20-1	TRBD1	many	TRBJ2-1	CSAAGTGGDEQFF	TGCAGTGCTGCAGGGACAGGGGGCGATGAGCAGTTCTTC
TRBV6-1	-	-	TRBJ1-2	CASTYGYTF	TGTGCCAGCACGTATGGCTACACCTTC
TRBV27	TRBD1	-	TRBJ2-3	CASSFLGTGVTDTQYF	TGTGCCAGCAGTTTCCTCGGGACAGGGGTGACAGATACGCAGTATTTT
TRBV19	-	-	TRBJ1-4	CASSGRPGEKLFF	TGTGCCAGTAGTGGGCGGCCTGGTGAAAAACTGTTTTTT
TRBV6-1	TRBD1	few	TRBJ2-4	CASTQGVLAKNIQYF	TGTGCCAGCACTCAGGGGGTCTTGGCCAAAAACATTCAGTACTTC
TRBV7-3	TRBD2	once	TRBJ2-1	CVSSLTGLDNEQFF	TGTGTCAGCAGCTTAACGGGACTAGATAATGAGCAGTTCTTC
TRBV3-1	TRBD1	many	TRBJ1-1	CASSHHRGQGTEAFF	TGTGCCAGCAGCCACCACAGGGGGCAAGGCACTGAAGCTTTCTTT
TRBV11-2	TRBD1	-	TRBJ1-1	CASSLAGGVKNTEAFF	TGTGCCAGCAGCTTAGCAGGGGGTGTAAAGAACACTGAAGCTTTCTTT
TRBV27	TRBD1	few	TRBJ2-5	CASSRTLRTGGIETQYF	TGTGCCAGCAGTCGAACCCTCCGGACAGGGGGCATCGAGACCCAGTACTTC
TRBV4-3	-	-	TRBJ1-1	CASSQDNIVGEAFF	TGCGCCAGCAGCCAAGATAATATTGTCGGTGAAGCTTTCTTT